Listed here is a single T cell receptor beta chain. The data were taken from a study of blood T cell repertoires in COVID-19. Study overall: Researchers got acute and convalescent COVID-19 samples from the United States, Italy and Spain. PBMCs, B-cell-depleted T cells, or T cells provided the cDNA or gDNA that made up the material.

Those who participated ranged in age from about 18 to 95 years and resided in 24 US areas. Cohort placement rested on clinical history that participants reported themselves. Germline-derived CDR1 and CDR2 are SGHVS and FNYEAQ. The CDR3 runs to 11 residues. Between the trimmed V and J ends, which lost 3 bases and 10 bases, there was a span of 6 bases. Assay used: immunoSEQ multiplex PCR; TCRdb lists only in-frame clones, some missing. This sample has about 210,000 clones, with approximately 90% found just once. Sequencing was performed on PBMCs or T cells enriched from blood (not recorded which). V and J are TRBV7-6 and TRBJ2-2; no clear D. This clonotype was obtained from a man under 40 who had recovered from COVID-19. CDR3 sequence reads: CASSLGQELFF. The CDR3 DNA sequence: TGTGCCAGCAGCTTGGGCCAGGAGCTGTTTTTT.